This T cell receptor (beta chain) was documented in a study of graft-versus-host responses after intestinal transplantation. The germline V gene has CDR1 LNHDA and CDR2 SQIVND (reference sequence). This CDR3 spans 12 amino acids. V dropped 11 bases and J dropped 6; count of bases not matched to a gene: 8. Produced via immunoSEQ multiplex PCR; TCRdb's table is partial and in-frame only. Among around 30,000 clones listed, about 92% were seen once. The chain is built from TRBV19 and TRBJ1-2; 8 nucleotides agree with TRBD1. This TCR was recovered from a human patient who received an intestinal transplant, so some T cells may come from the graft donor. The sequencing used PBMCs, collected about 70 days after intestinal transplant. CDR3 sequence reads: CAAGQAFHGYTF. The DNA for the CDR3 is TGTGCCGCGGGACAGGCCTTCCATGGCTACACCTTC.